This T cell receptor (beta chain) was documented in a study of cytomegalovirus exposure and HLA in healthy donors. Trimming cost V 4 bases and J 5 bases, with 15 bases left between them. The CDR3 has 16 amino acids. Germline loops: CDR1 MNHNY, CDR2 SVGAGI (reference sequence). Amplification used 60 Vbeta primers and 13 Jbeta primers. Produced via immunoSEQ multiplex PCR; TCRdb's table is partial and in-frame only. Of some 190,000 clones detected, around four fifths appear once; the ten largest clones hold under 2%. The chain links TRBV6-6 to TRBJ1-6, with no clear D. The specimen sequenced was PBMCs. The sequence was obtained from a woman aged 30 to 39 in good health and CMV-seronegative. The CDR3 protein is CASSLQSPAHNSPLHF. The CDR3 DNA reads TGTGCCAGCAGTTTACAGAGCCCTGCCCATAATTCACCCCTCCACTTT.